The 19 T cell receptor beta chains listed next were all sequenced from one sample in a study of cytomegalovirus exposure and HLA in healthy donors. It was with 60 Vbeta and 13 Jbeta primers that the PCR ran. The data were produced by immunoSEQ multiplex PCR, yet TCRdb's version contains in-frame clones alone and is incomplete. Of roughly 130,000 clones in the sample, about 74% were seen once. The specimen was PBMCs. These receptors were obtained from a man between 18 and 35 years old in good health and CMV-seropositive.

This clone was counted a single time. This chain links TRBV10-3 with TRBJ2-7, with D possibly being TRBD2 (5 bases). The CDR3 is made up of 12 amino acids. The germline CDR1 and CDR2 sequences are ENHRY and SYGVKD. Deletions cut 8 bases from V and 0 bases from J, with 8 bases between. CDR3 coding DNA: TGTGCCATCCTAGCTTCCTCCTACGAGCAGTACTTC. It encodes CAILASSYEQYF.

The chain joins TRBV6-1 to TRBJ1-2; D might be TRBD1 (5 bases). In germline, CDR1 is MNHNS, CDR2 SASEGT. The CDR3 is 13 amino acids. V gave up 1 base and J gave up 8 bases, with 11 bases separating them. The CDR3 loop reads CASSEGRGRGYTF. CDR3 sequence (DNA): TGTGCCAGCAGTGAAGGGAGGGGCCGGGGCTACACCTTC.

The rearrangement uses TRBV10-3 and TRBJ2-2; D remains ambiguous. CDR1 is ENHRY and CDR2 is SYGVKD in the germline V gene. V lost 6 bases, J lost 5 bases, and 22 bases lay in between. The CDR3 is 17 residues long. CDR3 bases: TGTGCCATCAGGACGAGCCCGGCAGGCACCTCTACCGGGGAGCTGTTTTTT. It codes for CAIRTSPAGTSTGELFF.

This clone was counted a few times. The chain uses TRBV4-2 and TRBJ2-5; possible D gene TRBD2, 6 bases. V lost 4 bases and J lost 2, with 14 bases in between. The CDR3 length is 15 residues. Germline V gene lookup returns CDR1 LGHNA and CDR2 YNFKEQ. CDR3 DNA: TGTGCCAGCAGCCCCAGAGCGGGCCAGCAAGAGACCCAGTACTTC. Protein product: CASSPRAGQQETQYF.

The rearrangement joins TRBV7-6 to TRBJ2-7; tentative D call: TRBD2 (7 bases). CDR3 size: 16 residues. Looked up from germline, CDR1 is SGHVS and CDR2 is FNYEAQ. Trimming cost V 0 bases and J 3 bases, with 15 bases left between them. The CDR3 sequence: CASSLAGGGGGYEQYF. The CDR3 coding sequence is TGTGCCAGCAGCTTAGCGGGGGGCGGGGGAGGCTACGAGCAGTACTTC.

The chain uses TRBV28 and TRBJ1-1; TRBD1 matches 8 bases. Trimming at V came to 2 bases and at J to 3 bases, leaving 8 bases not matched to a gene. The CDR3 consists of 16 residues. Looked up from germline, CDR1 is MDHEN and CDR2 is SYDVKM. This chain's CDR3 is CASSLPGQGYDTEAFF. The CDR3 coding sequence is TGTGCCAGCAGTTTACCCGGACAGGGATATGACACTGAAGCTTTCTTT.

In its sample, this clone was seen once. The V and J genes are TRBV5-1 and TRBJ1-1; possibly TRBD1 for D (6 bases). Trimming left V 0 bases short and J 4 bases short, with 16 bases between. CDR1 and CDR2 (germline): SGHRS, YFSETQ. The CDR3 is made up of 16 amino acids. DNA of the CDR3: TGCGCCAGCAGCTTGGGAAACTACAGGGAACCCACTGAAGCTTTCTTT. Translated: CASSLGNYREPTEAFF.

For this clone: The conserved final phenylalanine or tryptophan is absent from the CDR3, which likely points to a read error. This chain links TRBV9 with TRBJ2-6, with no clear D. CDR3 length: 13 amino acids. Trimming shortened V by 3 bases and J by 3 bases, and 4 bases separated the two germline ends. CDR1 SGDLS and CDR2 YYNGEE come from the germline V gene. The CDR3 region is CASSDGGANVLTV. The CDR3 DNA sequence: TGTGCCAGCAGCGACGGTGGGGCCAACGTCCTGACTGTC.

The CDR3 coding sequence is TGTGCCAGCAGCGAGAGGACAGCGGACACCGGGGAGCTGTTTTTT. It codes for CASSERTADTGELFF. The rearrangement links TRBV5-4 to TRBJ2-2; possible D gene TRBD1, 6 bases. This CDR3 has 15 residues. V gave up 4 bases and J gave up 3 bases, with 13 bases separating them. CDR1 is SGHNT, CDR2 YYREEE, per germline (reference sequence).

This chain uses TRBV9 with TRBJ2-6; D ambiguous. V was cut by 6 bases and J by 4 bases, with 5 bases left in between. The CDR3 contains 12 residues. Per germline, CDR1 SGDLS and CDR2 YYNGEE. The CDR3 loop is CASTRGANVLTF. The CDR3 coding sequence is TGTGCCAGCACCCGGGGGGCCAACGTCCTGACTTTC.

The chain combines TRBV5-6 with TRBJ1-2; D gene uncertain. The CDR3 extends over 13 amino acids. The V end lost 5 bases, the J end lost 6 bases, and 14 bases lay between the germline ends. The germline V gene has CDR1 SGHDT and CDR2 YYEEEE. CDR3 nucleotides: TGTGCCAGCAGTCTAGAGGTCCGGAATGGCTACACCTTC. The encoded protein is CASSLEVRNGYTF.

The J gene is TRBJ1-2, the V gene TRBV6-5; 8 bases line up with TRBD1. V was pared by 0 bases and J by 8 bases, with 8 bases of the junction left unmatched. Germline CDR1 and CDR2: MNHEY and SVGAGI. There are 15 residues in the CDR3. The CDR3, as DNA: TGTGCCAGCAGTTACTCGGCAGGGGGCGCGGGAGGCTACACCTTC. This codes for CASSYSAGGAGGYTF.

V usage is TRBV2 and J usage is TRBJ2-7; possibly TRBD2 for D (5 bases). There are 14 residues in the CDR3. Deletions cut 3 bases from V and 0 bases from J, with 9 bases between. The germline gives CDR1 SNHLY, CDR2 FYNNEI. CDR3 coding DNA: TGTGCCAGCAGTGAGAGGGCCAGCTCCTACGAGCAGTACTTC. Its protein is CASSERASSYEQYF. Full variable domain (outside the CDR3, taken from reference TRBV2 and TRBJ2-7): EPEVTQTPSHQVTQMGQEVILRCVPISNHLYFYWYRQILGQKVEFLVSFYNNEISEKSEIFDDQFSVERPDGSNFTLKIRSTKLEDSAMYFCASSERASSYEQYFGPGTRLTVT.

The chain uses TRBV9 and TRBJ1-4; 7 nucleotides align to TRBD1. Germline values: CDR1 SGDLS, CDR2 YYNGEE. V was pared by 3 bases and J by 5 bases, with 7 bases of the junction left unmatched. This CDR3 has 15 amino acids. DNA for the CDR3: TGTGCCAGCAGCGCATCCGGGACAGAGAATGAAAAACTGTTTTTT. This gives the protein CASSASGTENEKLFF.

This chain links TRBV7-3 with TRBJ1-1; D might be TRBD1 (6 bases). Deletions cut 4 bases from V and 1 base from J, with 10 bases between. The CDR3 is 14 residues long. Looked up from germline, CDR1 is SGHTA and CDR2 is FQGTGA. CDR3 sequence: CASSSTGTNTEAFF. The DNA of the CDR3 is TGTGCCAGCAGCTCTACAGGGACGAACACTGAAGCTTTCTTT.

The chain couples TRBV28 to TRBJ1-5, with D hard to call. The CDR3 is 14 residues long. Germline V gene lookup returns CDR1 MDHEN and CDR2 SYDVKM. V shed 6 bases and J shed 6 bases, with 15 bases lying between them. The CDR3 DNA reads TGTGCCAGCAGCTCTGACGGGAGGGTTCAGCCCCAGCATTTT. Its protein product is CASSSDGRVQPQHF.

This clone appeared once. The J gene is TRBJ2-3, the V gene TRBV18, with 7 bases that match TRBD1. CDR1 and CDR2 from the germline V gene are KGHSH and LQKENI. The CDR3 length is 14 residues. V shed 3 bases, J shed 5 bases, and the junction held 5 bases outside the gene matches. The CDR3, as DNA: TGTGCCAGCTCACCCCCACCAGGGGGAGATACGCAGTATTTT. This encodes CASSPPPGGDTQYF.

The rearrangement links TRBV7-3 to TRBJ2-7; D may be TRBD2 (5 bases). Germline V CDR1 and CDR2: SGHTA, FQGTGA. Trimming removed 1 base from V and 2 bases from J, with 12 bases in between. There are 15 residues in the CDR3. Here the CDR3 reads CASSLNVGLTYEQYF. DNA of the CDR3: TGTGCCAGCAGCTTAAACGTCGGACTTACCTACGAGCAGTACTTC.

The V gene is TRBV7-9, the J gene TRBJ1-2; 8 positions match TRBD1. Germline CDR1 SEHNR, CDR2 FQNEAQ (reference sequence). Trimming removed 3 bases from V and 8 bases from J; junction bases left unmatched: 14. The CDR3 is 16 residues long. CDR3 in amino acids: CASSFRGTGEGKGYTF. CDR3 DNA sequence: TGTGCCAGCAGCTTCCGAGGGACAGGAGAAGGTAAAGGCTACACCTTC.